This T cell receptor beta chain is from a study of PD-1 blockade in classical Hodgkin lymphoma (dated by TCRdb to 2018 to 2020). Background on the whole study: Nivolumab dosing was 3 mg/kg intravenously every 2 weeks, continuing until either disease progression or unacceptable toxicity. The study used TCR beta sequencing and CyTOF to define a peripheral blood immune signature of response to PD-1 blockade in classical Hodgkin lymphoma.

Genomic DNA was isolated using the Qiagen DNeasy kit from unsorted PBMCs as well as from negatively selected CD4+ and CD8+ fractions. Amplification of TCR beta CDR3 regions was done by immunoSEQ multiplex PCR with primers that anneal to V and J segments. A synthetic immune receptor repertoire was used to minimize amplification bias, and any residual bias was removed computationally once sequencing was done. As for the authors' bioinformatics: Repertoire diversity was quantified as the Shannon entropy index using custom Python scripts. Unsorted, CD4+ and CD8+ repertoires were examined separately, except in combined analyses, for which CD4+ and CD8+ sequences were merged in silico. Clonal expansion was defined as at least a 2-fold frequency increase after treatment relative to C1D1, with a pseudocount of 0.5 for undetected baseline clones. Clones with 0 or 1 copy at C1D1 were classified as singleton clones, and clones with 2 or more copies were classified as non-singleton clones. Clones expanded in unsorted samples were labelled as CD4+, CD8+ or unknown by matching protein sequences in sorted samples from the same patient. Diversity changes from C1D1 to C4D1 were tested in paired samples using Wilcoxon tests. Entries here come from immuneACCESS through TCRdb and include only in-frame sequences with V and J called. Some clones fail to appear in such tables; in the studies checked, an unresolved V gene covers under half of the shortfall, and the cause of the remainder is unknown. The DNA was the basis for D and trimming; V, J and clone size are from that table. Recorded for this sample are under 70,000 clones; approximately 89% of them occurred a single time. Around 13% of the sample is taken by the ten largest.

Broader findings and caveats from the paper: Trial patients achieving complete response had baseline diversity similar to newly diagnosed patients, whereas partial responders and progressors had significantly lower diversity. Baseline TCR diversity was reported to be lower in newly diagnosed patients than in healthy donors and to be lower still in relapsed/refractory patients. The study was restricted to a single clinical trial cohort, and the causes of repertoire differences, possibly disease activity or prior therapy, were left undefined. Patients starting nivolumab less than 1 year after ASCT had lower diversity and were excluded from later analyses to avoid confounding by immune reconstitution. A significant rise by C4D1 was seen in CD4+ but not CD8+ TCR diversity (p=0.0027 vs p=0.16), with the rise being most apparent in complete responders (p=0.02).

Sample time point, as interpreted from the label and publication: cycle 1 day 1 (C1D1), immediately before nivolumab initiation. Every trial patient had relapsed after autologous stem cell transplantation, and cohorts A, B and C differed in prior brentuximab vedotin exposure. The trial cohort was composed of around 60 patients with relapsed/refractory classical Hodgkin lymphoma, for whom complete response, partial response or progressive disease was recorded as best overall response. Trial patients were treated with single-agent nivolumab in the multi-cohort phase II CheckMate 205 trial. An independent review committee assessed best overall response using the 2007 International Working Group response criteria. PBMCs from the trial were collected at three points: immediately before nivolumab initiation (C1D1), and during therapy at cycle 2 day 1 and cycle 4 day 1. Peripheral blood was collected in 8 mL Vacutainer Cell Preparation Tubes, from which PBMCs were isolated by centrifugation and then cryopreserved.

Sequences SNHLY (CDR1) and FYNNEI (CDR2) are obtained from the germline V gene. Measured from the cysteine to the phenylalanine, the CDR3 is 16 residues long. Only CDR3 DNA is held: 48 bases, read in frame from base 1. V is shortened by 2 bases, J by 0 bases, and the region joining them spans 14 bases. Concerning this clone: This clone's antigen is unknown. The input lacks base qualities; no much larger clone sits a single base away.

The TCR comes from a human donor with classical Hodgkin lymphoma. The source was peripheral blood mononuclear cells (PBMCs), collected at baseline. The sequence is built from TRBV2 and TRBJ2-7, with the identity of the D gene unclear. The sequence in DNA is TGTGCCAGCAGTGAATTCATCGGCAGCCTCTCCTACGAGCAGTACTTC. Its protein product is CASSEFIGSLSYEQYF.